This T cell receptor beta chain was captured by sequencing in a study of Ad26.COV2.S vaccination and SARS-CoV-2 variants. Trimming took 5 bases from V and 4 from J; bases not matched to a gene: 5. Germline assignment: CDR1 SEHNR and CDR2 FQNEAQ (reference sequence). The CDR3 sequence is 13 residues long. Study outcomes and limitations: Using TCR breadth and depth analyses may have led to underestimated total T cell responses. Following vaccination, spike-specific CD8+ and CD4+ T cell responses reportedly exhibited substantial breadth.

The treatment is: 15 to 20 received Ad26.COV2.S at low or high dose, single or two shots; about five received placebo; per-sample allocation not given. The study sampled participants on day 63 after the first vaccine or placebo injection. Repertoires were generated with immunoSEQ multiplex PCR, while TCRdb's copy carries only in-frame clones and drops some. The sample includes about 350,000 clones, roughly 90% seen only once; the top ten take about 10%. Comment on this clone: Its cognate antigen is unknown.

The source material was peripheral blood, sampled in a trial of Ad26.COV2.S vaccine versus placebo. The TCR was taken from a person aged 18 to 65 who received the Ad26.COV2.S COVID-19 vaccine or a placebo. The chain recombines TRBV7-9 with TRBJ2-7; 7 bases are a match to TRBD1. This chain's CDR3 is CASSLPQGYEQYF. The CDR3 DNA reads TGTGCCAGCAGCCTCCCACAGGGGTACGAGCAGTACTTC.